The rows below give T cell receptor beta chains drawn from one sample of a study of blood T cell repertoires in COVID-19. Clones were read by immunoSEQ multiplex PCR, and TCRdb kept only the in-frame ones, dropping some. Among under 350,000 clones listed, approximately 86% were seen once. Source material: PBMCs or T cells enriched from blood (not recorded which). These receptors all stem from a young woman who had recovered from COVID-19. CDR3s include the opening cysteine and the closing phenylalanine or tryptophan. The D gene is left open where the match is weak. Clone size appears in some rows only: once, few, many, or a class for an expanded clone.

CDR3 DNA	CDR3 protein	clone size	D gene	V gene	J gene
TGTGCCAGTAGTATAGAGTCTGGCCTGCCAACTGAAGCTTTCTTT	CASSIESGLPTEAFF	NA	NA	TRBV19	TRBJ1-1
TGTGCCACTTCTAGCGGGAGGGTACCAGATACGCAGTATTTT	CATSSGRVPDTQYF	NA	TRBD2	TRBV24-1	TRBJ2-3
TGTGCCAGCAGCCCCTTGGGGACAGGGGGCCGGAACACTGAAGCTTTCTTT	CASSPLGTGGRNTEAFF	NA	TRBD1	TRBV5-4	TRBJ1-1
TGTGCCAGCAGCGTGGGACTACACAATGAGCAGTTCTTC	CASSVGLHNEQFF	NA	TRBD2	TRBV11-2	TRBJ2-1
TGTGCCAGCAGAGTCGGGAGATCCCCTCTCTACGAGCAGTACTTC	CASRVGRSPLYEQYF	NA	NA	TRBV6-5	TRBJ2-7
TGTGCCAGCAGTACTACAGGGGGCACTGAAGCTTTCTTT	CASSTTGGTEAFF	NA	TRBD1	TRBV27	TRBJ1-1
TGTGCCAGCAGTGATTTGGGGACAGGTGAGGGCATGAACACTGAAGCTTTCTTT	CASSDLGTGEGMNTEAFF	NA	TRBD1	TRBV2	TRBJ1-1
TGTGCCAGCAACCCCGGGGGGCGGGGCCTTGAGTGGGTAGAGCAGTACTTC	CASNPGGRGLEWVEQYF	NA	NA	TRBV27	TRBJ2-7
TGCGCCAGCAGCCAAGTGGGACAGCGGGCTAATGAAAAACTGTTTTTT	CASSQVGQRANEKLFF	medium-sized	TRBD1	TRBV4-1	TRBJ1-4
TGTGCCAGCAGTCGGGCAGGGGGACGGAACACTGAAGCTTTCTTT	CASSRAGGRNTEAFF	NA	TRBD1	TRBV5-5	TRBJ1-1
TGTGCCTGGGGGACAGGGCCCCTCTACGAGCAGTACTTC	CAWGTGPLYEQYF	NA	TRBD1	TRBV30	TRBJ2-7
TGTGCCAGCAGGTCAGGTGGAAACAATGAGCAGTTCTTC	CASRSGGNNEQFF	once	NA	TRBV27	TRBJ2-1
TGTGCCAGCAGCCAAAGACAGGGTGAAAAACTGTTTTTT	CASSQRQGEKLFF	NA	TRBD1	TRBV7-6	TRBJ1-4
TGCGCCAGCAGCTTACAACCCCTGGACAGGGATGCCACTGAAGCTTTCTTT	CASSLQPLDRDATEAFF	NA	TRBD1	TRBV5-1	TRBJ1-1
TGTGCCAGCAGCCCGCCTCACGAGGGAGGCGAGCAGTACTTC	CASSPPHEGGEQYF	few	NA	TRBV11-2	TRBJ2-7
TGTGCCAGCAGTCTAGGGACAGGCGGACAGCCCCAGCATTTT	CASSLGTGGQPQHF	NA	TRBD1	TRBV27	TRBJ1-5
TGCGCCAGCAGCTTGGAACAGGGCGCTAACTATGGCTACACCTTC	CASSLEQGANYGYTF	NA	NA	TRBV5-1	TRBJ1-2
TGTGCCAGTAGTATCTCGGGAGTTAGCTACAATGAGCAGTTCTTC	CASSISGVSYNEQFF	NA	NA	TRBV19	TRBJ2-1
TGTGCCAGCAGCCAAGACGATGGGAGAACTAATGAAAAACTGTTTTTT	CASSQDDGRTNEKLFF	NA	NA	TRBV3-1/TRBV3-2	TRBJ1-4
TGTGCCAGCGCCATACAGGGTATCGATTCAGATACGCAGTATTTT	CASAIQGIDSDTQYF	NA	NA	TRBV6-5	TRBJ2-3
TGTGCCAGCAGCTTAGGTCGATGGCAGTCTGGAAACACCATATATTTT	CASSLGRWQSGNTIYF	NA	NA	TRBV7-2	TRBJ1-3
TGTGCCAGCAGCTTCCTAGGGGGAGGACTAGCGACAGATACGCAGTATTTT	CASSFLGGGLATDTQYF	NA	TRBD2	TRBV5-6	TRBJ2-3
TGTGCCAGCAGCTTGTTCGCAGGGGATGAACAAGAGACCCAGTACTTC	CASSLFAGDEQETQYF	NA	NA	TRBV5-6	TRBJ2-5
TGTGCCAGCTCACAGGGACAGGGTCTGGAACAGCCCCAGCATTTT	CASSQGQGLEQPQHF	NA	TRBD1	TRBV18	TRBJ1-5
TGTGCCAGCAGCCTTAGCCGGGGTTCTTACAATGAGCAGTTCTTC	CASSLSRGSYNEQFF	NA	NA	TRBV7-8	TRBJ2-1